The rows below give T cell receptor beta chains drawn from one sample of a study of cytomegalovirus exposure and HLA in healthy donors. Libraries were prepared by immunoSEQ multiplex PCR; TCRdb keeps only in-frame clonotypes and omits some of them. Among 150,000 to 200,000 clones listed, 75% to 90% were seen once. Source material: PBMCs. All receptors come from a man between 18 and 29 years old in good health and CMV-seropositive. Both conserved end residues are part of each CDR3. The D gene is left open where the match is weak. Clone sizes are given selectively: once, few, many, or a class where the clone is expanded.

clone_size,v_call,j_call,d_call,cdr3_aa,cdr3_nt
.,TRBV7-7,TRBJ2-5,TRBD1,CASSLGTGGETQYF,TGTGCTAGCAGCTTAGGGACAGGGGGAGAGACCCAGTACTTC
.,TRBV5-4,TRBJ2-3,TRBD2,CASSRSSGEADTQYF,TGTGCCAGCAGCCGATCCAGCGGGGAAGCAGATACGCAGTATTTT
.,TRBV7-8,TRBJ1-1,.,CASSPGDTLRRTRAFF,TGTGCCAGCAGCCCAGGGGACACTTTACGGAGGACTAGAGCTTTCTTT
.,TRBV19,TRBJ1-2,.,CASKVREANYGYTF,TGTGCCAGTAAAGTCCGTGAGGCTAACTATGGCTACACCTTC
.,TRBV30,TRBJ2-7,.,CAWSVRQGYEQYF,TGTGCCTGGAGTGTACGCCAGGGCTACGAGCAGTACTTC
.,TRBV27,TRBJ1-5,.,CASSLSPPGLGPQHF,TGTGCCAGCAGTTTATCACCCCCGGGGTTGGGGCCCCAGCATTTT
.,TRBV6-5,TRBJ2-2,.,CASSYFRYTGELFF,TGTGCCAGCAGTTACTTCAGGTACACCGGGGAGCTGTTTTTT
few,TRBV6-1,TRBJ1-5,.,CASKPQGGNQPQHF,TGTGCCAGCAAGCCACAGGGCGGCAATCAGCCCCAGCATTTT
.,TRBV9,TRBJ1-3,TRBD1,CASSTRQGRSGNTIYF,TGTGCCAGCAGCACGAGACAGGGCCGCTCTGGAAACACCATATATTTT
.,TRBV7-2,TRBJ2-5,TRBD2,CASSLPLAGAETQYF,TGTGCCAGCAGCTTACCGCTAGCGGGGGCTGAGACCCAGTACTTC
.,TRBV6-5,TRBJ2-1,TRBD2,CASSYLTGGSYNEQFF,TGTGCCAGCAGTTACTTGACGGGGGGCTCCTACAATGAGCAGTTCTTC
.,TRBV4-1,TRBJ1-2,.,CASSQVFTASVGYGYTF,TGCGCCAGCAGCCAAGTATTTACAGCCTCAGTGGGCTATGGCTACACCTTC
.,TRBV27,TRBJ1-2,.,CASSLSGAGYGYTF,TGTGCCAGCAGTTTATCAGGGGCCGGCTATGGCTACACCTTC
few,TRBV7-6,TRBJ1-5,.,CASSLAPVLNQPQHF,TGTGCCAGCAGCTTAGCCCCGGTCCTCAATCAGCCCCAGCATTTT
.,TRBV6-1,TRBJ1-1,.,CASSEAAEAFF,TGTGCCAGCAGTGAGGCAGCTGAAGCTTTCTTT
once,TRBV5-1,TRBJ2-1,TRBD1,CASSLRTGPYNEQFF,TGCGCCAGCAGCTTGAGGACAGGCCCCTACAATGAGCAGTTCTTC
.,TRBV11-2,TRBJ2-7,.,CASSSGPGEGEQYF,TGTGCCAGCAGCTCCGGACCAGGGGAGGGGGAGCAGTACTTC
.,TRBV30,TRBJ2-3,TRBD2,CASSGGALDTQYF,TGTGCATCTAGCGGGGGGGCCTTAGATACGCAGTATTTT
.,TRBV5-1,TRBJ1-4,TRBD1,CASRGTGHINEKLFF,TGCGCCAGCAGGGGGACAGGGCATATTAATGAAAAACTGTTTTTT
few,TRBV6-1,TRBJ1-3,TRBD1,CASRPTGTGNTIYF,TGTGCCAGCCGTCCGACAGGGACCGGAAACACCATATATTTT
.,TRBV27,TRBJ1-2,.,CASSSQGGVDYGYTF,TGTGCCAGCAGTTCTCAAGGGGGGGTAGACTATGGCTACACCTTC
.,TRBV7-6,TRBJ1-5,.,CASSLGDTINQPQHF,TGTGCCAGCAGCTTAGGGGACACAATCAATCAGCCCCAGCATTTT
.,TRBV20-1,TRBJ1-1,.,CSALRNTEAFF,TGCAGTGCGTTGAGAAACACTGAAGCTTTCTTT
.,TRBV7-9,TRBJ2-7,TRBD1,CASSSRTGNSYEQYF,TGTGCCAGCAGCTCTCGGACAGGAAACTCCTACGAGCAGTACTTC
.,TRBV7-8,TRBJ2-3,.,CASSLGLTSTDTQYF,TGTGCCAGCAGCTTAGGTTTAACTAGCACAGATACGCAGTATTTT
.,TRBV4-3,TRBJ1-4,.,CASSQAGGAANEKLFF,TGCGCCAGCAGCCAGGCCGGCGGGGCAGCTAATGAAAAACTGTTTTTT
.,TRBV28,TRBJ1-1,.,CASSEPGEAFDTEAFF,TGTGCCAGCAGCGAGCCGGGGGAGGCTTTTGACACTGAAGCTTTCTTT
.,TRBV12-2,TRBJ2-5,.,CASRLRPGGGETQYF,TGTGCAAGTCGCTTAAGGCCTGGCGGGGGCGAGACCCAGTACTTC
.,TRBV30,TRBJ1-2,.,CAWSVDSLAYGYTF,TGTGCCTGGAGTGTAGACTCATTAGCCTATGGCTACACCTTC
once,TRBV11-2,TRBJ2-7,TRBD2,CASSHRGLAEEQYF,TGTGCCAGCAGCCACCGCGGACTAGCGGAAGAGCAGTACTTC
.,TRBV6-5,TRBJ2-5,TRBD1,CASSYSGGKGETQYF,TGTGCCAGCAGTTACTCAGGGGGCAAGGGAGAGACCCAGTACTTC
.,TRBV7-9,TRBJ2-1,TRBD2,CASSLVAGGLDEQFF,TGTGCCAGCAGCTTAGTAGCGGGGGGGCTCGATGAGCAGTTCTTC
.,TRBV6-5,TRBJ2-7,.,CASSDHRYEQYF,TGTGCCAGCAGTGACCACAGGTACGAGCAGTACTTC
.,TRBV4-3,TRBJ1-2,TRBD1,CASSQGDRANYGYTF,TGCGCCAGCAGCCAAGGCGACAGGGCAAACTATGGCTACACCTTC
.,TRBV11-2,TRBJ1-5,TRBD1,CASSSQGGQPQHF,TGTGCCAGCAGCTCCCAGGGGGGTCAGCCCCAGCATTTT
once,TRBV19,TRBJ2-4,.,CATRDKLAKNIQYF,TGTGCCACCCGAGACAAACTAGCCAAAAACATTCAGTACTTC
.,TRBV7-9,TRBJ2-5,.,CASSLNNQGGTQYF,TGTGCCAGCAGCCTAAACAATCAGGGGGGGACCCAGTACTTC
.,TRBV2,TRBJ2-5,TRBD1,CASSVGTEMETQYF,TGTGCCAGCAGTGTAGGGACAGAAATGGAGACCCAGTACTTC
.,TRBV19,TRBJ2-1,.,CASRRGARDEQFF,TGTGCCAGTAGACGCGGGGCTCGGGATGAGCAGTTCTTC
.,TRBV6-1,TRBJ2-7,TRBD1,CASSGTGWSYEQYF,TGTGCCAGCAGTGGGACAGGGTGGTCCTACGAGCAGTACTTC
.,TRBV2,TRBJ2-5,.,CASSESVNQETQYF,TGTGCCAGCAGTGAATCGGTAAACCAAGAGACCCAGTACTTC
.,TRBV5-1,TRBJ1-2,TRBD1,CASSRGTGENYGYTF,TGCGCCAGCAGCCGAGGGACAGGGGAAAACTATGGCTACACCTTC
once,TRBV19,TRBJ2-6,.,CASSPSGHPGANVLTF,TGTGCCAGTAGTCCCTCAGGCCACCCTGGGGCCAACGTCCTGACTTTC
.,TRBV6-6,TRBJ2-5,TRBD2,CASSSSGTSDGETQYF,TGTGCCAGCAGTTCGTCCGGGACTAGCGATGGAGAGACCCAGTACTTC
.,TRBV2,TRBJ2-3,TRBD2,CASNTGGATDTQYF,TGTGCCAGCAATACCGGGGGGGCCACAGATACGCAGTATTTT
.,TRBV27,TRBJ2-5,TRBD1,CASSRGTAQETQYF,TGTGCCAGCAGTAGAGGGACAGCCCAAGAGACCCAGTACTTC
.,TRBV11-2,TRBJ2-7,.,CASSPHVSEQYF,TGTGCCAGCAGCCCCCACGTTAGCGAGCAGTACTTC
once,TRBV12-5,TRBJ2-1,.,CASAGRAATYNEQFF,TGTGCTAGTGCTGGCAGGGCTGCTACCTACAATGAGCAGTTCTTC
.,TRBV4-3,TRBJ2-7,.,CASSQGTGYEQYF,TGCGCCAGCAGCCAAGGAACGGGTTACGAGCAGTACTTC
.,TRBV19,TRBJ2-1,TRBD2,CASSILLAGVYNEQFF,TGTGCCAGTAGTATCCTCCTAGCGGGGGTCTACAATGAGCAGTTCTTC
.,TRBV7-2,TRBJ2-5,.,CASSPRRTQETQYF,TGTGCCAGCAGCCCCCGACGGACTCAAGAGACCCAGTACTTC
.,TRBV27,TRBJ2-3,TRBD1,CASSSPGGIDTQYF,TGTGCCAGCAGTTCCCCAGGGGGCATAGATACGCAGTATTTT
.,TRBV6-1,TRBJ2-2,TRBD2,CAGRLAGGTGELFF,TGTGCCGGCAGACTAGCGGGGGGTACCGGGGAGCTGTTTTTT
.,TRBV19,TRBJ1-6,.,CASSPPVGRGGTQNSPLHF,TGTGCCAGTAGTCCCCCCGTGGGGCGAGGGGGTACGCAGAATTCACCCCTCCACTTT